Shown below are 28 T cell receptor beta chains from a single sample sequenced in a study of beta chain features in type 1 diabetes. TCRB transcripts that were expressed got sequenced, as all of the isolated RNA had been reverse transcribed. Only in-frame clones appear in the TCRdb table, and some are missing; sequencing was by immunoSEQ multiplex PCR. The data show some 300,000 clones, approximately 8.1% seen once. The sequenced sample was central memory CD4+ T cells from blood. The receptors were sampled from a woman aged 18-29 years in good health.

This clone was seen only a few times. The J gene is TRBJ2-3, the V gene TRBV7-7, with 10 bases matching TRBD2. CDR3 length: 13 residues. The germline V gene encodes CDR1 SSHAT and CDR2 FNYEAQ (reference sequence). The J segment lost 7 bases and the V segment lost 11 bases, leaving 9 bases of the junction unmatched. The CDR3 is CASATSGANTQYF. The CDR3 DNA reads as TGTGCCTCGGCCACTAGCGGGGCGAATACGCAGTATTTT.

This clone was recorded a few times. V and J are TRBV28 and TRBJ2-2, with a possible D match to TRBD1 (5 bases). CDR1 and CDR2 (germline): MDHEN, SYDVKM. Trimming stripped 5 bases from V and 7 bases from J, with 17 bases between. CDR3 length equals 15 residues. The CDR3 protein is CASSLHSRVGGELFF. For the CDR3, the DNA is TGTGCCAGCAGTCTCCACTCCAGGGTCGGCGGGGAGCTGTTTTTT.

This chain joins TRBV15 and TRBJ1-2; maybe TRBD1 (5 bases). CDR3 length equals 12 residues. V lost 0 bases, J lost 6 bases, and 5 bases lay in between. Germline CDR1 LNHNV, CDR2 YYDKDF (reference sequence). CDR3 protein: CATSRDRDGYTF. The CDR3 DNA sequence: TGTGCCACCAGCAGAGACAGGGATGGCTACACCTTC.

A note on this clone: Compared with germline, one end of the junction differs, possibly owing to a read error. The chain uses TRBV30 and TRBJ1-5, with TRBD1 as a possible D gene (5 bases). Per germline, CDR1 GTSNPN and CDR2 SVGIG (reference sequence). The CDR3 covers 14 residues. Here the CDR3 reads CAWSGGSRNRPQHF. For the CDR3, the DNA is TGTGCCTGGAGTGGGGGGTCCAGAAATCGGCCCCAGCATTTT.

This clone was seen more than once but under ten times. The V gene is TRBV29-1, the J gene TRBJ1-2, with D tentatively TRBD1 (5 bases). Trimming left V 4 bases short and J 8 bases short, with 20 bases between. This CDR3 is built from 14 residues. CDR1 SQVTM and CDR2 ANQGSEA come from the germline V gene. The CDR3 bases are TGCAGCGTTGGTTTCGAGCCAGGGAGCGGAGGCTACACCTTC. It codes for CSVGFEPGSGGYTF.

V is TRBV4-3 and J is TRBJ1-1; 7 nucleotides line up with TRBD1. Trimming at V came to 4 bases and at J to 5 bases, leaving 10 bases not matched to a gene. Per germline, CDR1 LGHNA and CDR2 YSLEER. CDR3 size: 15 residues. The CDR3 here is CASSPSDREWTEAFF. In DNA, the CDR3 is TGCGCCAGCAGCCCCTCTGACAGGGAATGGACTGAAGCTTTCTTT.

This clone was seen a handful of times. This sequence joins TRBV4-2 and TRBJ2-6; D is perhaps TRBD2 (6 bases). The CDR3 extends over 19 amino acids. The V gene's germline CDR1 is LGHNA and CDR2 YNFKEQ. The ends were cut back, 2 bases at V and 0 bases at J, with 17 bases in the middle. The CDR3 DNA is TGTGCCAGCAGCCAAAGCTTGGGGGGTTTCTACTCTGGGGCCAACGTCCTGACTTTC. Translating gives CASSQSLGGFYSGANVLTF.

The chain recombines TRBV7-2 with TRBJ2-7; possibly TRBD1 for D (6 bases). Trimming stripped 6 bases from V and 1 base from J, with 10 bases between. CDR3 length: 13 residues. Germline values: CDR1 SGHTA, CDR2 FQGNSA. CDR3 amino acids: CASSSQGSYEQYF. The CDR3 coding sequence is TGTGCCAGCAGTTCACAGGGTTCCTACGAGCAGTACTTC.

The table lists this clone with a few counts. The chain carries TRBV7-2 and TRBJ1-6, with TRBD1 matching over 10 bases. The germline V gene encodes CDR1 SGHTA and CDR2 FQGNSA. The junction had 2 bases not matched to a gene; V was cut back by 2 bases and J by 4 bases. The CDR3 has 16 amino acids. The CDR3 sequence is CASSLRDRGYNSPLHF. CDR3 bases: TGTGCCAGCAGCTTACGGGACAGGGGATATAATTCACCCCTCCACTTT.

This clone was observed a few times. The chain recombines TRBV4-3 with TRBJ2-3, with a tentative D call TRBD2 (5 bases). V lost 6 bases, J lost 5 bases, and 15 bases lay in between. Germline V gene lookup returns CDR1 LGHNA and CDR2 YSLEER. This CDR3 contains 14 residues. The CDR3 DNA reads as TGCGCCAGCAGATCCCCGGGGTGGGGAGATACGCAGTATTTT. This sequence encodes CASRSPGWGDTQYF.

Only a few counts were recorded for this clone. The chain recombines TRBV5-1 with TRBJ2-5; D unresolved. The germline gives CDR1 SGHRS, CDR2 YFSETQ. The CDR3 has 16 amino acids. Between the trimmed V and J ends, which lost 0 bases and 1 base, there was a span of 13 bases. The CDR3: CASSLGSVALQETQYF. The CDR3 DNA reads as TGCGCCAGCAGCTTGGGATCCGTCGCCCTCCAAGAGACCCAGTACTTC.

V is TRBV2 and J is TRBJ1-1; no reliable D call. The CDR3 has 14 residues. Germline loops: CDR1 SNHLY, CDR2 FYNNEI. V was trimmed by 4 bases and J by 1 base, leaving 10 bases between them. The CDR3 region has the DNA TGTGCCAGCAGTGTCGGCGTTTCGAACACTGAAGCTTTCTTT. Encoded protein: CASSVGVSNTEAFF.

The CDR3 DNA sequence: TGTGCCAGTAGTCGTGTCGGGGGCAATCAGCCCCAGCATTTT. Residues: CASSRVGGNQPQHF. V gene TRBV19 combines with J gene TRBJ1-5, with D uncertain. CDR3 length: 14 residues. V gave up 5 bases and J gave up 2 bases, with 10 bases separating them. Germline V gene data show CDR1 as LNHDA and CDR2 as SQIVND (reference sequence). Looking up the rest from reference TRBV19 and TRBJ1-5 gives the full variable domain: DGGITQSPKYLFRKEGQNVTLSCEQNLNHDAMYWYRQDPGQGLRLIYYSQIVNDFQKGDIAEGYSVSREKKESFPLTVTSAQKNPTAFYLCASSRVGGNQPQHFGDGTRLSIL.

This clone was seen a handful of times. This may stem from a read error, because a much larger clone lies one nucleotide away. This chain links TRBV5-1 with TRBJ2-2, with TRBD1 matching 9 bases. Trimming cost V 4 bases and J 3 bases; bases outside gene matches: 1. This CDR3 has 14 residues. Looked up from germline, CDR1 is SGHRS and CDR2 is YFSETQ. The CDR3 protein is CASSRDRDTGELFF. The CDR3 DNA sequence: TGCGCCAGCAGCCGGGACAGGGACACCGGGGAGCTGTTTTTT.

This chain links TRBV5-6 with TRBJ1-1, with 8 bases aligning to TRBD1. The germline V gene encodes CDR1 SGHDT and CDR2 YYEEEE. The CDR3 totals 16 residues. The V gene end was trimmed by 4 bases and the J gene end by 3 bases; junction bases not matched to a gene: 11. CDR3 nucleotides: TGTGCCAGCAGCCCGGCCCGGACAGGGAGGGACACTGAAGCTTTCTTT. Translation: CASSPARTGRDTEAFF.

This chain connects TRBV5-6 to TRBJ2-7; D may be TRBD2 (6 bases). CDR1 is SGHDT, CDR2 YYEEEE, per germline. V was cut by 5 bases and J by 6 bases, with 12 bases left in between. This CDR3 spans 12 amino acids. CDR3 sequence reads: CASRTSQVEQYV. The CDR3 region has the DNA TGTGCCAGCAGAACTAGCCAGGTCGAGCAGTACGTC.

At least ten counts were recorded for this clone. The gene calls are TRBV7-9 and TRBJ2-5; 8 positions match TRBD2. V lost 6 bases and J lost 3; bases outside the gene matches: 12. This CDR3 has 16 residues. CDR1 SEHNR and CDR2 FQNEAQ come from the germline V gene (reference sequence). The CDR3 DNA is TGTGCCAGCAGACGTTTAGCGGGGAAACTTAAAGAGACCCAGTACTTC. It codes for CASRRLAGKLKETQYF.

This clone turned up a few times. This chain uses TRBV4-1 with TRBJ1-1, with D possibly matching TRBD1 (5 bases). The V end lost 3 bases, the J end lost 0 bases, and 11 bases lay between the germline ends. This CDR3 region has 15 residues. Germline V lookup: CDR1 MGHRA, CDR2 YSYEKL. The CDR3, as DNA: TGCGCCAGCAGCCATGTAGGGACGATGAACACTGAAGCTTTCTTT. This gives the protein CASSHVGTMNTEAFF.

J is TRBJ2-1 and V is TRBV6-4, with D uncertain. Germline V gene sequence: CDR1 MRHNA, CDR2 SNTAGT. CDR3 size: 12 residues. Trimming pared 4 bases from V and 9 bases from J, leaving 10 bases between. The CDR3 spells CASSGFKGEQFF. CDR3 in DNA: TGTGCCAGCAGTGGTTTTAAGGGTGAGCAGTTCTTC.

This rearrangement joins TRBV7-9 to TRBJ1-3, with D perhaps matching TRBD1 (6 bases). The CDR3 length is 15 residues. Germline loops: CDR1 SEHNR, CDR2 FQNEAQ (reference sequence). Trimming stripped 4 bases from V and 7 bases from J, with 17 bases between. The CDR3 coding sequence is TGTGCCAGCAGCTCTCGACAGGAAGGCAGGAACACCATATATTTT. This translates into CASSSRQEGRNTIYF.

The genes are TRBV11-2 and TRBJ2-1; D remains unclear. Germline V gene sequence: CDR1 SGHAT, CDR2 FQNNGV. The CDR3 is 17 amino acids. Trimming removed 2 bases from V and 0 bases from J, with 14 bases in between. In DNA, the CDR3 is TGTGCCAGCAGCTTAAGTTCGAGACACAGCTCCTACAATGAGCAGTTCTTC. It codes for CASSLSSRHSSYNEQFF.

This chain uses TRBV2 with TRBJ1-5; D is unclear. Germline lookup yields CDR1 SNHLY and CDR2 FYNNEI. The CDR3 extends over 15 amino acids. V was shortened by 6 bases and J by 0 bases, with 12 bases between the two germline ends. CDR3 sequence: CASRLRRDSNQPQHF. The DNA for the CDR3 is TGTGCCAGCAGACTCCGTAGGGATAGCAATCAGCCCCAGCATTTT. The whole variable domain, remainder taken from reference TRBV2 and TRBJ1-5, is EPEVTQTPSHQVTQMGQEVILRCVPISNHLYFYWYRQILGQKVEFLVSFYNNEISEKSEIFDDQFSVERPDGSNFTLKIRSTKLEDSAMYFCASRLRRDSNQPQHFGDGTRLSIL.

This clone was seen repeatedly, ten times or more. This chain connects TRBV30 to TRBJ1-5; perhaps TRBD1 as D (5 bases). In germline, CDR1 is GTSNPN, CDR2 SVGIG (reference sequence). This CDR3 has 14 residues. V lost 5 bases to trimming and J lost 3 bases, with 14 bases between them. CDR3 DNA sequence: TGTGCCTGGGAAGGTGGGGGGTTCAATCAGCCCCAGCATTTT. It codes for CAWEGGGFNQPQHF.

The chain is built from TRBV11-2 and TRBJ2-7; D perhaps matches TRBD1 (5 bases). The germline V gene encodes CDR1 SGHAT and CDR2 FQNNGV. The CDR3 runs 15 residues. Trimming cost V 1 base and J 1 base, with 11 bases left between them. The CDR3 coding sequence is TGTGCCAGCAGCTTAGGACAGTCCCCATCCTACGAGCAGTACTTC. It translates to CASSLGQSPSYEQYF.

This clone was counted between two and nine times. The chain carries TRBV7-2 and TRBJ1-2, with D uncertain. V was shortened by 2 bases and J by 0 bases, with 10 bases between the two germline ends. The CDR3 is 15 residues long. The germline V gene has CDR1 SGHTA and CDR2 FQGNSA. CDR3 amino acids: CASSLTLWSNYGYTF. The DNA for the CDR3 is TGTGCCAGCAGCTTAACTCTTTGGTCTAACTATGGCTACACCTTC.

This clone was detected only a few times. CDR3 in DNA: TGTGCCAGCGGCCGGACTCGCACAGATACGCAGTATTTT. Translated, it gives CASGRTRTDTQYF. V and J are TRBV5-5 and TRBJ2-3, with D possibly being TRBD2 (5 bases). The CDR3 is 13 amino acids. V dropped 7 bases and J dropped 1 base, with 10 bases sitting between them. Germline lookup yields CDR1 SGHKS and CDR2 YYEKEE (reference sequence).

Here the CDR3 DNA reads TGTGCCAGCAGCCTGCTGGGGGGCAAGGAGACCCAGTACTTC. Translation gives CASSLLGGKETQYF. V gene TRBV7-2 combines with J gene TRBJ2-5; D may match TRBD1 or TRBD2 (6 bases each). This CDR3 spans 14 amino acids. Germline V gene lookup returns CDR1 SGHTA and CDR2 FQGNSA. V shed 5 bases and J shed 5 bases, with 15 bases lying between them.

This clone was seen a few times. The rearrangement links TRBV7-6 to TRBJ1-6; D is unresolved. Germline-derived CDR1 and CDR2 are SGHVS and FNYEAQ. The CDR3 extends over 14 amino acids. V was clipped by 1 base and J by 10 bases, with 11 bases between them. The CDR3 region has the DNA TGTGCCAGCAGCTTAGTATCGGGAGAGTCACCCCTCCACTTT. This codes for CASSLVSGESPLHF.